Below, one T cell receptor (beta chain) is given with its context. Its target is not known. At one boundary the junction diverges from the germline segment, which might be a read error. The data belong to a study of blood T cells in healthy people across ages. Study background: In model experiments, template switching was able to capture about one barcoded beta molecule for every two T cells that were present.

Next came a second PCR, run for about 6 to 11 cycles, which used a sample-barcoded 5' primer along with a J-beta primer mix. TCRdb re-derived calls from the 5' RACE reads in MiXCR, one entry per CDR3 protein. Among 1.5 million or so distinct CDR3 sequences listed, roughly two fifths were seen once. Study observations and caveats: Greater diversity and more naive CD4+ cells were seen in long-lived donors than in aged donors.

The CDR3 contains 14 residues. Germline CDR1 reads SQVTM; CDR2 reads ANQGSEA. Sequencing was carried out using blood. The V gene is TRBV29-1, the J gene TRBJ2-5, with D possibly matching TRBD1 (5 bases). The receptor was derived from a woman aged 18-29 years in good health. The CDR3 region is CSVRHSGAEETQDF. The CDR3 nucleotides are TGCAGCGTTCGGCATAGTGGGGCTGAAGAGACCCAGGACTTC.